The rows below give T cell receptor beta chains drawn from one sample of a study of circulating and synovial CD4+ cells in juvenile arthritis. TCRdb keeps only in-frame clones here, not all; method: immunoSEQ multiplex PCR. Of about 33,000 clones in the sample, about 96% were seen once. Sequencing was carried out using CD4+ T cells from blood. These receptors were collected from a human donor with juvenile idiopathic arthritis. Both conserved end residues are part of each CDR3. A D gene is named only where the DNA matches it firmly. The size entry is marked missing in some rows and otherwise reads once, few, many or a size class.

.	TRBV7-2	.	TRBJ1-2	CASSSRQALYGYTF	TGTGCCAGCAGCTCCAGACAAGCCCTCTATGGCTACACCTTC
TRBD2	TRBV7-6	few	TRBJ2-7	CASSLARGGIYEQYF	TGTGCCAGCAGCTTAGCGCGGGGGGGGATCTACGAGCAGTACTTC
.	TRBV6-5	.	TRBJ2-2	CASGRGGVKAGELFF	TGTGCCAGCGGTAGGGGCGGGGTGAAGGCCGGGGAGCTGTTTTTT
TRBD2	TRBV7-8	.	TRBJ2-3	CASSYTSGGSTDTQYF	TGTGCCAGCAGCTATACTAGCGGGGGGTCCACAGATACGCAGTATTTT
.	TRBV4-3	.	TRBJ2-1	CASSQEGRTAYNEQFF	TGCGCCAGCAGCCAAGAAGGAAGGACAGCTTACAATGAGCAGTTCTTC
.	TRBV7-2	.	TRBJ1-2	CASSLHAIGGPPGYTF	TGTGCCAGCAGCTTACACGCAATCGGGGGACCTCCGGGCTACACCTTC
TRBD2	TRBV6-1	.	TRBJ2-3	CASSESWRAGGPDTQYF	TGTGCCAGCAGTGAAAGTTGGAGGGCGGGGGGGCCAGATACGCAGTATTTT
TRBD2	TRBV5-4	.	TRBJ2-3	CASTQRERGTDTQYF	TGTGCCAGCACTCAGAGGGAGCGGGGGACAGATACGCAGTATTTT
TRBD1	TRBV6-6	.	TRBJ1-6	CASSWGQGNGSPLHF	TGTGCCAGCAGCTGGGGACAGGGGAATGGGTCACCCCTCCACTTT
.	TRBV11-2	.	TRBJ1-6	CASSLGQTNSPLHF	TGTGCCAGCAGCTTAGGACAGACCAATTCACCCCTCCACTTT